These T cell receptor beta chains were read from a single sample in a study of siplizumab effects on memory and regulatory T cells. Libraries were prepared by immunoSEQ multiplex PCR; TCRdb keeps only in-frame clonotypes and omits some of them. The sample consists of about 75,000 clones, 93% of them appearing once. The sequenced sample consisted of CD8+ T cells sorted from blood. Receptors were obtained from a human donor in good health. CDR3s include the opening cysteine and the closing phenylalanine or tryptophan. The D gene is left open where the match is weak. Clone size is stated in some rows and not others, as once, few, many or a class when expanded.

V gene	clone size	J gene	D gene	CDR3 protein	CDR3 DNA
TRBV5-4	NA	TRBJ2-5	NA	CASSISQGQETQYF	TGTGCCAGCAGCATCTCACAGGGTCAAGAGACCCAGTACTTC
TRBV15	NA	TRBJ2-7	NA	CATSRSPGDYEQYF	TGTGCCACCAGCAGATCCCCGGGAGACTACGAGCAGTACTTC
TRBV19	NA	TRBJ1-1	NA	CASSLGASEAFF	TGTGCCAGTAGTCTTGGGGCCAGTGAAGCTTTCTTT
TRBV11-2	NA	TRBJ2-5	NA	CASSLGETQYF	TGTGCCAGCAGCTTGGGAGAGACCCAGTACTTC
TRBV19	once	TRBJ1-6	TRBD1	CASTIGGSNSPLHF	TGTGCCAGCACCATAGGGGGCAGTAATTCACCCCTCCACTTT
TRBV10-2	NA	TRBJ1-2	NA	CASSEFFSAVGNYGYTF	TGCGCCAGCAGTGAGTTTTTTTCCGCGGTTGGGAACTATGGCTACACCTTC
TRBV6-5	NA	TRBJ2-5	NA	CASSYSETQYF	TGTGCCAGCAGTTACTCGGAGACCCAGTACTTC
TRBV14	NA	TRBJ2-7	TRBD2	CASSPGLAGPFEQYF	TGTGCCAGCAGCCCGGGACTAGCGGGTCCTTTCGAGCAGTACTTC
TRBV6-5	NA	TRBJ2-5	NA	CASSYSNTEETQYF	TGTGCCAGCAGTTACTCGAATACCGAAGAGACCCAGTACTTC
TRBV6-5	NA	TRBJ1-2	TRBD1	CASSYSGTGVYGYTF	TGTGCCAGCAGTTACTCAGGGACAGGGGTCTATGGCTACACCTTC
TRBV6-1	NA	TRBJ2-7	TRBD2	CASSQAGSSYEQYF	TGTGCCAGCAGTCAAGCGGGGAGCTCCTACGAGCAGTACTTC
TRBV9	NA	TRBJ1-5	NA	CASSVDLAGDQPQHF	TGTGCCAGCAGCGTAGATTTGGCAGGGGATCAGCCCCAGCATTTT
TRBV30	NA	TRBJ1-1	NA	CAWSVARGGTEAFF	TGTGCCTGGAGTGTAGCTCGGGGGGGCACTGAAGCTTTCTTT
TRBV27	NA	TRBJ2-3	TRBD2	CASSLSGGGTDTQYF	TGTGCCAGTTCCTTAAGCGGGGGGGGCACAGATACGCAGTATTTT
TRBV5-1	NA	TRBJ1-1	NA	CASSLEGGRAEAFF	TGCGCCAGCAGCTTGGAGGGTGGGAGGGCTGAAGCTTTCTTT
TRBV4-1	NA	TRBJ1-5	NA	CASSRLESNQPQHF	TGCGCCAGCAGCCGGCTTGAAAGCAATCAGCCCCAGCATTTT
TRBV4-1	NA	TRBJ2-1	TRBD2	CASSSGGPLNEQFF	TGCGCCAGCTCAAGCGGGGGCCCTCTAAATGAGCAGTTCTTC
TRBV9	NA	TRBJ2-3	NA	CASSVEAGTDTQYF	TGTGCCAGCAGCGTAGAGGCGGGGACAGATACGCAGTATTTT
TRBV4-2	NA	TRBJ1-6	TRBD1	CASSWTGDNSPLHF	TGTGCCAGCAGCTGGACAGGAGATAATTCACCCCTCCACTTT
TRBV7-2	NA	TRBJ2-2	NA	CASSPIWAAENTGELFF	TGTGCCAGCAGCCCGATTTGGGCGGCGGAGAACACCGGGGAGCTGTTTTTT
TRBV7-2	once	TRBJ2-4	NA	CASSLGVLAKNIQYF	TGTGCCAGCAGCTTAGGGGTCCTAGCCAAAAACATTCAGTACTTC
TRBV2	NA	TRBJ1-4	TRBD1	CASSEPERSNRGPNEKLFF	TGTGCCAGCAGTGAACCTGAACGATCGAACAGGGGCCCTAATGAAAAACTGTTTTTT
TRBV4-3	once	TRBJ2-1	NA	CASSQDRYEQFF	TGCGCCAGCAGCCAAGATCGATATGAGCAGTTCTTC
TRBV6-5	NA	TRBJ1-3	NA	CASSLSSSGNTIYF	TGTGCCAGCAGCTTATCAAGCTCTGGAAACACCATATATTTT
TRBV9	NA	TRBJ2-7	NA	CASSVGGGTTYEQYF	TGTGCCAGCAGCGTAGGAGGAGGGACAACCTACGAGCAGTACTTC
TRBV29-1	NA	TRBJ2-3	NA	CSVKAPVRTGTDTQYF	TGCAGCGTCAAAGCCCCCGTTCGGACGGGCACAGATACGCAGTATTTT
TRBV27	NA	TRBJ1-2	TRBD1	CASSPIITGTGYQANYGYTF	TGTGCCAGCAGTCCCATAATAACCGGGACAGGGTACCAAGCTAACTATGGCTACACCTTC
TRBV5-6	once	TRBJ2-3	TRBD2	CASSGGTSGELDTQYF	TGTGCCAGCAGCGGCGGGACTAGCGGGGAATTAGATACGCAGTATTTT
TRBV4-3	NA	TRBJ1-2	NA	CASSQDASGTTYGYTF	TGCGCCAGCAGCCAAGACGCCTCCGGGACAACCTATGGCTACACCTTC
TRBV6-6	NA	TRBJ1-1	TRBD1	CATTGGGYNTEAFF	TGTGCCACTACAGGGGGAGGATATAACACTGAAGCTTTCTTT
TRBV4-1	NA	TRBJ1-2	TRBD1	CASGGQNYGYTF	TGCGCCAGCGGGGGACAGAACTATGGCTACACCTTC
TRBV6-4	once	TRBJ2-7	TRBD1	CASSEGQGTEQYF	TGTGCCAGCAGTGAAGGACAGGGGACCGAGCAGTACTTC
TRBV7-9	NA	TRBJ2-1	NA	CASNLGGEQFF	TGTGCCAGCAATCTCGGGGGTGAGCAGTTCTTC
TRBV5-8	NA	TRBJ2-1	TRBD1	CASSLGSGGPEQFF	TGTGCCAGCAGCTTGGGGTCAGGGGGCCCTGAGCAGTTCTTC
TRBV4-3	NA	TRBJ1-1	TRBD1	CASSPGQLNTEAFF	TGCGCCAGCAGCCCGGGACAGCTTAACACTGAAGCTTTCTTT
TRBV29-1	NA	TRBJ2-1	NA	CSVETGSSYNEQFF	TGCAGCGTTGAGACGGGGAGCTCCTACAATGAGCAGTTCTTC
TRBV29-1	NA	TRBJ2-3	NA	CSVLASGPDTQYF	TGCAGCGTTCTCGCCTCAGGGCCAGATACGCAGTATTTT
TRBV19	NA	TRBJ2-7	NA	CASSNWGPSDEQYF	TGTGCCAGTAGTAATTGGGGTCCGTCGGACGAGCAGTACTTC
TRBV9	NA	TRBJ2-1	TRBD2	CASSTPRGGSYNEQFF	TGTGCCAGCAGCACTCCGCGGGGGGGCTCCTACAATGAGCAGTTCTTC
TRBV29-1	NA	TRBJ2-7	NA	CSVSGDLWEQYF	TGCAGCGTTTCCGGGGATCTCTGGGAGCAGTACTTC
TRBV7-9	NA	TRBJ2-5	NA	CASSPGLGETQYF	TGTGCCAGCAGCCCCGGGCTGGGGGAGACCCAGTACTTC
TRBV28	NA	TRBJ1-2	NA	CASRLEGDDGYTF	TGTGCCAGCAGACTGGAGGGGGACGATGGCTACACCTTC
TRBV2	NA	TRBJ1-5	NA	CASSPMIPWGNQPQHF	TGTGCCAGCAGTCCCATGATACCTTGGGGCAATCAGCCCCAGCATTTT